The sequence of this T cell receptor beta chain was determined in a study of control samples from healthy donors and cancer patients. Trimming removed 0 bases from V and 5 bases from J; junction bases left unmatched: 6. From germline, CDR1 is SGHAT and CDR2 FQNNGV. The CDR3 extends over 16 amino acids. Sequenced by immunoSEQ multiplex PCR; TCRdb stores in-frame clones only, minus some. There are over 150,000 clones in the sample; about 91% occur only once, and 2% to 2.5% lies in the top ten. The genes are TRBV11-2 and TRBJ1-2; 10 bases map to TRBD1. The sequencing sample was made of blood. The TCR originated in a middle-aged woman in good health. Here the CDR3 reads CASSLDGGTGVYGYTF. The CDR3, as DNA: TGTGCCAGCAGCTTAGATGGGGGGACAGGGGTTTATGGCTACACCTTC.